These T cell receptor beta chains were read from a single sample in a study of chemoradiotherapy in HPV16-positive cancers. The repertoire was sequenced with immunoSEQ multiplex PCR; TCRdb's copy has only in-frame clones and lacks some. Of 500 to 650 clones in the sample, over 55% were seen once. Specimen: tumor tissue, collected from a patient who underwent chemoradiotherapy. The receptors stem from a human donor with HPV-associated anogenital cancer. Both conserved end residues are part of each CDR3. Each record gives: D gene, clone size, J gene, V gene, CDR3 length, CDR3 DNA, CDR3 protein. D genes are given only for firm matches. The size of a clone is reported for some rows only, either as once, few or many, or as a class for expanded clones.

TRBD2 - TRBJ2-2 TRBV29-1 16 TGCAGCGTTCGGCTAGCGGGGGGCGGGGACACCGGGGAGCTGTTTTTT CSVRLAGGGDTGELFF
- - TRBJ1-5 TRBV25-1 17 TGTGCCAGCAGCTGGTCCCCACAGGAAAATAGCAATCAGCCCCAGCATTTT CASSWSPQENSNQPQHF
- - TRBJ2-2 TRBV6-5 14 TGTGCCAGCTCGGGGACGGCGAACACCGGGGAGCTGTTTTTT CASSGTANTGELFF
- few TRBJ1-1 TRBV27 13 TGTGCCAGCAGTTTAAGGACAAACACTGAAGCTTTCTTT CASSLRTNTEAFF
- - TRBJ2-1 TRBV19 13 TGTGCCAGTAGTCCCTCTACTAGGAATGAGCAGTTCTTC CASSPSTRNEQFF
TRBD2 - TRBJ2-1 TRBV10-3 18 TGTGCCATCAGTGAGTCTAGGGCTAGCGGGGGGGCCAAGGATGAGCAGTTCTTC CAISESRASGGAKDEQFF
- - TRBJ2-5 TRBV15 15 TGTGCCACCAGCAGAGACCGAACTCCCCAAGAGACCCAGTACTTC CATSRDRTPQETQYF
TRBD1 - TRBJ1-2 TRBV6-1 13 TGTGCCAGCAGCGTGGACAGGCTCTATGGCTACACCTTC CASSVDRLYGYTF
TRBD2 few TRBJ2-2 TRBV28 17 TGTGCCAGCAGTTTATTGGTACTAGCGGGGAACACCGGGGAGCTGTTTTTT CASSLLVLAGNTGELFF
- - TRBJ1-4 TRBV6-4 12 TGTGCCAGCACCGGACGAGGAGAAAAACTGTTTTTT CASTGRGEKLFF
- - TRBJ1-5 TRBV6-6 16 TGTGCCAGCAGTTACTCGTACGGGGGTGGCAATCAGCCCCAGCATTTT CASSYSYGGGNQPQHF
TRBD1 - TRBJ1-4 TRBV10-3 13 TGTGCCACTACAGGGGGTCCTAATGAAAAACTGTTTTTT CATTGGPNEKLFF
- - TRBJ2-3 TRBV6-9 14 TGTGCCAGCAGTTTAGGACCCTTACTGGATACGCAGTATTTT CASSLGPLLDTQYF
- - TRBJ1-1 TRBV5-8 12 TGTGCCAGCAGCTCCACTGGCACTGAAGCTTTCTTT CASSSTGTEAFF
TRBD1 - TRBJ1-4 TRBV2 14 TGTGCCAGCAGTTCCGGGACAGGGGATGAAAAACTGTTTTTT CASSSGTGDEKLFF
- - TRBJ2-2 TRBV5-6 15 TGTGCCAGCAGCGTTCCGGGACAACTAACCGGGGAGCTGTTTTTT CASSVPGQLTGELFF
- - TRBJ1-2 TRBV19 15 TGTGCCAGTAGTATTTACGGGACAATAAACTATGGCTACACCTTC CASSIYGTINYGYTF
TRBD1 - TRBJ1-2 TRBV27 14 TGTGCCACCTCGACCGGGACAGGGACTGCCGGCTACACCTTC CATSTGTGTAGYTF
- - TRBJ1-2 TRBV29-1 13 TGCAGCGTTGAAGTCGAGGGTAACTATGGCTACACCTTC CSVEVEGNYGYTF
- once TRBJ1-3 TRBV4-1 18 TGCGCCAGCAGCCAAGTCACCCTCGGACGAGTCTATGGAAACACCATATATTTT CASSQVTLGRVYGNTIYF
- - TRBJ2-3 TRBV2 15 TGTGCCAACCACATCTACGGGGCTCTCACAGATACGCAGTATTTT CANHIYGALTDTQYF
- once TRBJ2-3 TRBV20-1 10 TGCAGCTCCGGTAGGGATACGCAGTATTTT CSSGRDTQYF
- - TRBJ2-5 TRBV27 15 TGTGCCAGCGTTCCCCAGGCCGGCGCGGGGGAGACCCAGTACTTC CASVPQAGAGETQYF
- once TRBJ2-3 TRBV19 18 TGTGCCAGTAGTTGGGGGGCCGGGGGGATAGAGAACACAGATACGCAGTATTTT CASSWGAGGIENTDTQYF
TRBD1 - TRBJ2-1 TRBV7-9 14 TGTGCCAGCTCCAGGACAGGGCTTGACAATGAGCAGTTCTTC CASSRTGLDNEQFF
- - TRBJ1-1 TRBV4-1 14 TGCGCCAGCAGCCAGGATCTGGGGGACACTGAAGCTTTCTTT CASSQDLGDTEAFF
- - TRBJ1-4 TRBV10-2 17 TGCGCCAGCAGTGAGTCGATTTTCGTAGGAGGCAGCGAAAAACTGTTTTTT CASSESIFVGGSEKLFF
- - TRBJ1-2 TRBV11-2 14 TGTGCCAGCAGCTTAGATGGGCGGTTGGGTGGCTACACCTTC CASSLDGRLGGYTF
- - TRBJ2-5 TRBV7-2 13 TGTGCCAGCAGCTTAGGCTTAGGGAAGACCCAGTACTTC CASSLGLGKTQYF
TRBD2 - TRBJ2-2 TRBV19 19 TGTGCCAGTATGGGGAGACTAGCGGGAGGGCTGAGTAACACCGGGGAGCTGTTTTTT CASMGRLAGGLSNTGELFF
- - TRBJ2-3 TRBV18 15 TGTGCCAGCTCAGGCCAGGGGTTTCCCACAGATACGCAGTATTTT CASSGQGFPTDTQYF
TRBD1 - TRBJ2-1 TRBV29-1 14 TGCAGCGTTGATCGGGACAGGGGAGGAAATGAGCAGTTCTTC CSVDRDRGGNEQFF
TRBD2 few TRBJ2-3 TRBV25-1 16 TGTGCCAGCAGTGACTCCCTAGCGGATAGCACAGATACGCAGTATTTT CASSDSLADSTDTQYF
- - TRBJ2-5 TRBV7-8 15 TGTGCCAGCAGCTTAGGGGATCGGGGTCTGGAGACCCAGTACTTC CASSLGDRGLETQYF
TRBD1 - TRBJ2-7 TRBV28 15 TGTGCCAGCAGTTCCAGGACAGGGGGGTCCTACGAGCAGTACTTC CASSSRTGGSYEQYF
- - TRBJ2-5 TRBV29-1 12 TGCAGCGTCTTGACGTCAAGCCAAGCCCAGTACTTC CSVLTSSQAQYF
TRBD2 - TRBJ2-3 TRBV6-1 16 TGTGCCAGCAGTGAACAGGAGACTAGCGGGGCCGATACGCAGTATTTT CASSEQETSGADTQYF
TRBD1 - TRBJ1-1 TRBV4-1 15 TGCGCCAGCAGCCAAGAGGACAGGAGGGGCACTGAAGCTTTCTTT CASSQEDRRGTEAFF
- few TRBJ1-5 TRBV11-2 13 TGTGCCAGCAGCTTAGCGGGCAATCAGCCCCAGCATTTT CASSLAGNQPQHF
- - TRBJ2-6 TRBV29-1 13 TGCAGCGTTGTTCCGGGGGGGGCCAACGTCCTGACTTTC CSVVPGGANVLTF
- - TRBJ2-7 TRBV4-3 13 TGCGCCAGCAGTCCCCCGCTAGGCTCCGAGCAGTACTTC CASSPPLGSEQYF